The rows below give T cell receptor beta chains drawn from one sample of a study of T cells in Graves' hyperthyroidism and ophthalmopathy. MiXCR, applied by TCRdb to the multiplex PCR reads, yields one record per CDR3 protein. The sample lists more than 350,000 distinct CDR3 sequences; nearly 15% were seen once. The sequencing sample was made of blood. The receptors come from a woman aged 55-69 years with Graves' ophthalmopathy. Both conserved end residues are part of each CDR3. D genes are given only for firm matches. Rows give clone size only sometimes, using once, few, many, or a class for an expanded clone.

many | TRBJ1-4 | TRBD1 | TRBV2 | TGTGCCAGCAGCCAAGGACAGGGGATTAATGAAAAACTGTTTTTT | CASSQGQGINEKLFF
. | TRBJ2-7 | TRBD2 | TRBV20-1 | TGCAGTGCTGGGTTAGCGGGAGGGCACGAGCAGTACTTC | CSAGLAGGHEQYF
many | TRBJ2-3 | TRBD2 | TRBV7-8 | TGTGCCAGCAGCTTAGTCGCCGGGACTAGCGGGAGGGCCCTCGGAGATACGCAGTATTTT | CASSLVAGTSGRALGDTQYF
many | TRBJ2-1 | TRBD2 | TRBV29-1 | TGCAGCGTTTCACCCCAGTGGCGGGAGGGTGAGCAGTTCTTC | CSVSPQWREGEQFF
. | TRBJ1-4 | . | TRBV6-1 | TGTGCCAGCAGTGAAAGTCAGACGGAACTGTTTTTT | CASSESQTELFF
few | TRBJ2-7 | . | TRBV27 | TGTGCCAGTCGGGCCTTTGCGGAGGAGCAGTACTTC | CASRAFAEEQYF
many | TRBJ2-3 | TRBD2 | TRBV30 | TGTGCCGGTAGCGGGAGGGGCACAGATACGCAGTATTTT | CAGSGRGTDTQYF
many | TRBJ2-2 | . | TRBV5-1 | . | CASSSSRPNTGELFF
. | TRBJ1-3 | . | TRBV19 | TGTGCCAGTATCGCTTTCAGGTCGAGCGGAAACACCATATATTTT | CASIAFRSSGNTIYF
many | TRBJ2-2 | . | TRBV2 | TGTGCCAGCAGTGAAGTCCCCCCGGGGGCCGGCGGGGAGCTGTTTTTT | CASSEVPPGAGGELFF
. | TRBJ2-7 | TRBD1 | TRBV11-3 | TGTGCCAGCAGCTTGGGGACAGGAGAGCAGTACTTC | CASSLGTGEQYF
many | TRBJ1-4 | . | TRBV7-8 | TGTGCCAGCAGCCCGCGGACCCTAGAAAAACTGTTTTTT | CASSPRTLEKLFF
many | TRBJ2-5 | . | TRBV2 | TGTGCCAGTCGTGGACAGGGAGGGGAGACCCAGTACTTC | CASRGQGGETQYF
many | TRBJ1-4 | . | TRBV30 | TGTGCCTGGAGTGAGGGACGGCGTAATGAAAAACTGTTTTTT | CAWSEGRRNEKLFF
many | TRBJ1-1 | TRBD1 | TRBV18 | TGTGCCAGCTCACCAGGGACAGGGGGTCGGAACACTGAAGCTTTCTTT | CASSPGTGGRNTEAFF
many | TRBJ1-5 | . | TRBV28 | TGTGCCAGCAGTTTAACGAGGGCCTCCCGACGTCAGCCCCAGCATTTT | CASSLTRASRRQPQHF
. | TRBJ2-2 | . | TRBV29-1 | TGCAGCGTTTTCGGGACGTATGGGGAGCTGTTTTTT | CSVFGTYGELFF
few | TRBJ2-2 | . | TRBV20-1 | TGCAGTGCTAGAGTGGCTAGAACGAACACCGGGGAGCTGTTTTTT | CSARVARTNTGELFF
many | TRBJ2-7 | TRBD2 | TRBV3-1 | TGTGCCAGCAGCCAAGGGGGACTAGCGGACTCCTACGAGCAGTACTTC | CASSQGGLADSYEQYF
many | TRBJ2-1 | . | TRBV7-9 | TGTGCCAGCAGCACCGGGACTGGGACGTGGAATGAGCAGTTCTTC | CASSTGTGTWNEQFF
few | TRBJ2-1 | . | TRBV4-1 | TGCGCCAGCAGCGTCGGGGCTGGAAGAACCTACAATGAGCAGTTCTTC | CASSVGAGRTYNEQFF
many | TRBJ2-3 | . | TRBV6-1 | TGTGCCAGCACTCGGGTGGGCGCCAGGACAGATACGCAGTATTTT | CASTRVGARTDTQYF
many | TRBJ2-3 | . | TRBV5-6 | TGTGCCAGCACTGAGAGAGATACGCAGTATTTT | CASTERDTQYF
many | TRBJ2-2 | . | TRBV28 | TGTGCCAGCAGGAGAGGTAGAGGGATGAACACCGGGGAGCTGTTTTTT | CASRRGRGMNTGELFF
. | TRBJ2-7 | . | TRBV7-9 | TGTGCCAGCAAAGGGAGTAAAGAGCAGTACTTC | CASKGSKEQYF
. | TRBJ2-3 | TRBD2 | TRBV5-1 | TGCGCCAGCAGCTCCCTAGCGGGAGGGCCCCAAGATACGCAGTATTTT | CASSSLAGGPQDTQYF